The 6 T cell receptor beta chains in this list originate from one sample, sequenced in a study of cytomegalovirus exposure and HLA in healthy donors (dated by TCRdb to the late 2010s). The protocol used for the library was the immunoSEQ multiplex PCR assay. The multiplex PCR relied on a mix of 60 forward primers for TCR Vbeta segments and 13 reverse primers for TCR Jbeta segments. Here the immuneACCESS table is served through TCRdb, limited to in-frame sequences with V and J called. Missing clones are a known gap in these copies; in checked studies unresolved V genes cover under half, and the rest lacks a known reason. This specimen's table enumerates over 65,000 clones. The ten largest clones take up about 1.1% of the sample. The material sequenced was PBMCs. The receptors were sampled from a woman aged 30 to 39 in good health and CMV-seronegative.

The chain uses TRBV7-6 and TRBJ2-1; maybe TRBD1 (6 bases). The CDR3 totals 15 residues. The V end was cut by 5 bases, the J end by 0 bases, with 11 bases between. CDR1 and CDR2 from the germline V gene are SGHVS and FNYEAQ. The CDR3, as DNA: TGTGCCAGCAGCCGTCTAGGGGGCTCCTACAATGAGCAGTTCTTC. Translating it yields CASSRLGGSYNEQFF.

The chain employs TRBV7-9 and TRBJ1-5; the D is unclear. The CDR3 totals 14 residues. V was shortened by 4 bases and J by 1 base, with 8 bases between the two germline ends. From germline, CDR1 is SEHNR and CDR2 FQNEAQ (reference sequence). The DNA for the CDR3 is TGTGCCAGCAGCTCCGTCGGGAGCAATCAGCCCCAGCATTTT. Amino acid sequence: CASSSVGSNQPQHF.

The J gene is TRBJ2-3, the V gene TRBV30; no reliable D call. With 0 bases removed from V and 0 bases from J, the gap between germline ends came to 10 bases. Germline V gene data show CDR1 as GTSNPN and CDR2 as SVGIG (reference sequence). The CDR3 is 15 residues long. CDR3 region: CAWSVLAPSTDTQYF. The CDR3, as DNA: TGTGCCTGGAGTGTACTCGCTCCTAGCACAGATACGCAGTATTTT.

The J gene is TRBJ1-5, the V gene TRBV30; 9 bases fit TRBD1. The V gene's germline CDR1 is GTSNPN and CDR2 SVGIG (reference sequence). The CDR3 is made up of 14 amino acids. V was pared by 1 base and J by 6 bases, with 4 bases of the junction left unmatched. DNA for the CDR3: TGTGCCTGGAGTGAGGGACAGGGTAGTCAGCCCCAGCATTTT. It is translated as CAWSEGQGSQPQHF. Full variable domain (missing parts from reference TRBV30 and TRBJ1-5): SQTIHQWPATLVQPVGSPLSLECTVEGTSNPNLYWYRQAAGRGLQLLFYSVGIGQISSEVPQNLSASRPQDRQFILSSKKLLLSDSGFYLCAWSEGQGSQPQHFGDGTRLSIL.

V gene TRBV5-1 combines with J gene TRBJ2-7, with 8 nucleotides matching TRBD1. The ends lost 0 bases at V and 5 bases at J; junction bases unmatched: 7. Germline assignment: CDR1 SGHRS and CDR2 YFSETQ. CDR3 size: 15 residues. The CDR3 sequence: CASSLETGDRDEQYF. CDR3 DNA sequence: TGCGCCAGCAGCTTGGAGACAGGGGATAGGGACGAGCAGTACTTC. The variable domain in full, with the rest retrieved from reference TRBV5-1 and TRBJ2-7, is KAGVTQTPRYLIKTRGQQVTLSCSPISGHRSVSWYQQTPGQGLQFLFEYFSETQRNKGNFPGRFSGRQFSNSRSEMNVSTLELGDSALYLCASSLETGDRDEQYFGPGTRLTVT.

The gene calls are TRBV30 and TRBJ1-1, with D maybe TRBD1 (5 bases). With 1 base removed from V and 0 bases from J, the gap between germline ends came to 6 bases. Germline CDR1 is GTSNPN and CDR2 is SVGIG (reference sequence). There are 13 residues in the CDR3. The CDR3 DNA sequence: TGTGCCTGGAGTGGACAGATGAACACTGAAGCTTTCTTT. Translated: CAWSGQMNTEAFF.